This T cell receptor beta chain emerged from a study of human T cells and chemical hapten exposure. This clonotype was recorded only once. Compared with germline, one end of the junction differs, possibly owing to a read error. Treatment noted: therapeutic diphenylcyclopropenone sensitization with weekly scalp DPC. Library construction involved attaching unique molecular identifiers to individual cDNA molecules, which allowed quantitative, reproducible TCR counting. In the authors' methods: A per-sample median of roughly 96,000 TCRs was observed, with a range of about 23,224 to 750,000. TCRdb reanalysed the reads using MiXCR and keeps one entry per CDR3 protein. The V and J calls were determined by TCRdb, not by the authors. The sample yields some 2,200 distinct CDR3 sequences, approximately 60% seen once. This sequence was found in an adult with alopecia areata. Some clones in this sample may be carry-over from other donors' samples. This table probably holds off-target reads from a library built for another chain. The starting material was whole blood, obtained before DPC sensitization or 2, 6, or about 24 weeks after (not recorded which).

This chain's CDR3 is CASSPTGQGGSETQYF. The CDR3 DNA is TGTGCTAGCAGCCCGACCGGACAGGGAGGTTCGGAGACCCAGTACTTC. The chain uses TRBV7-7 and TRBJ2-5, with TRBD1 identical over 8 bases. CDR1 is SSHAT, CDR2 FNYEAQ, per germline (reference sequence). CDR3 length equals 16 residues.